Sequencing of this T cell receptor (beta chain) was carried out in a study of T cells in localized non-small cell lung cancer. Findings and limits, study-wide: Prolonged overall survival went with higher T cell density in the blood. Because only a single region of the tumor was sequenced, heterogeneity remains possible. Across samples, adjacent lung featured a median around 56 of the top 100 tumor clones.

Profiling relied on immunoSEQ multiplex PCR, and the TCRdb table lists in-frame clones only, not all of them. Found here are 45,000 to 70,000 clones, 70% to 90% of them singletons; the top ten hold about 4.8%. Comment on this clone: Antigen: not known.

The clonotype comes from a woman between 35 and 70 years old with stage I lung adenocarcinoma. Sequencing was performed on peripheral blood, taken before any cancer treatment.

CDR3 coding DNA: TGTGCCAGCAGTGAAGCGGGACGGCCTAGCACAGATACGCAGTATTTT. Encoded protein: CASSEAGRPSTDTQYF. The genes are TRBV6-1 and TRBJ2-3; D is possibly TRBD1 or TRBD2 (5 bases each). The CDR3 is 16 residues long. Germline V lookup: CDR1 MNHNS, CDR2 SASEGT. The V end lost 0 bases, the J end lost 0 bases, and 10 bases lay between the germline ends.